This TCR beta chain was sequenced in a study of T cells in Graves' hyperthyroidism and ophthalmopathy. There are many counts of this clonotype. CDR1 is MNHNS and CDR2 is SASEGT in the germline V gene. This CDR3 spans 16 amino acids. Trimming removed 6 bases from V and 4 bases from J; junction bases left unmatched: 13. TCR beta CDR3 sequences were amplified from RNA transcripts. Carried out on the TCR CDR3, a first-round RT-PCR used the HTBI primer set. TCRdb passed the multiplex PCR reads through MiXCR, listing each CDR3 protein once. In the table there are a few hundred thousand distinct CDR3 sequences, about a sixth of which are singletons. The study based diagnoses on clinical symptoms, serum thyroxine and TRAb, thyroid ultrasound and orbital computed tomography. Fresh peripheral blood, around 10 ml, yielded the PBMCs.

The clonotype comes from a woman aged 60-75 years with Graves' ophthalmopathy. The sequenced sample was blood. This rearrangement joins TRBV6-1 to TRBJ2-5; 8 positions agree with TRBD1. CDR3 bases: TGTGCCAGCAGCCCTACAGGGGGAGGTCGGCGAGAGACCCAGTACTTC. It specifies CASSPTGGGRRETQYF.